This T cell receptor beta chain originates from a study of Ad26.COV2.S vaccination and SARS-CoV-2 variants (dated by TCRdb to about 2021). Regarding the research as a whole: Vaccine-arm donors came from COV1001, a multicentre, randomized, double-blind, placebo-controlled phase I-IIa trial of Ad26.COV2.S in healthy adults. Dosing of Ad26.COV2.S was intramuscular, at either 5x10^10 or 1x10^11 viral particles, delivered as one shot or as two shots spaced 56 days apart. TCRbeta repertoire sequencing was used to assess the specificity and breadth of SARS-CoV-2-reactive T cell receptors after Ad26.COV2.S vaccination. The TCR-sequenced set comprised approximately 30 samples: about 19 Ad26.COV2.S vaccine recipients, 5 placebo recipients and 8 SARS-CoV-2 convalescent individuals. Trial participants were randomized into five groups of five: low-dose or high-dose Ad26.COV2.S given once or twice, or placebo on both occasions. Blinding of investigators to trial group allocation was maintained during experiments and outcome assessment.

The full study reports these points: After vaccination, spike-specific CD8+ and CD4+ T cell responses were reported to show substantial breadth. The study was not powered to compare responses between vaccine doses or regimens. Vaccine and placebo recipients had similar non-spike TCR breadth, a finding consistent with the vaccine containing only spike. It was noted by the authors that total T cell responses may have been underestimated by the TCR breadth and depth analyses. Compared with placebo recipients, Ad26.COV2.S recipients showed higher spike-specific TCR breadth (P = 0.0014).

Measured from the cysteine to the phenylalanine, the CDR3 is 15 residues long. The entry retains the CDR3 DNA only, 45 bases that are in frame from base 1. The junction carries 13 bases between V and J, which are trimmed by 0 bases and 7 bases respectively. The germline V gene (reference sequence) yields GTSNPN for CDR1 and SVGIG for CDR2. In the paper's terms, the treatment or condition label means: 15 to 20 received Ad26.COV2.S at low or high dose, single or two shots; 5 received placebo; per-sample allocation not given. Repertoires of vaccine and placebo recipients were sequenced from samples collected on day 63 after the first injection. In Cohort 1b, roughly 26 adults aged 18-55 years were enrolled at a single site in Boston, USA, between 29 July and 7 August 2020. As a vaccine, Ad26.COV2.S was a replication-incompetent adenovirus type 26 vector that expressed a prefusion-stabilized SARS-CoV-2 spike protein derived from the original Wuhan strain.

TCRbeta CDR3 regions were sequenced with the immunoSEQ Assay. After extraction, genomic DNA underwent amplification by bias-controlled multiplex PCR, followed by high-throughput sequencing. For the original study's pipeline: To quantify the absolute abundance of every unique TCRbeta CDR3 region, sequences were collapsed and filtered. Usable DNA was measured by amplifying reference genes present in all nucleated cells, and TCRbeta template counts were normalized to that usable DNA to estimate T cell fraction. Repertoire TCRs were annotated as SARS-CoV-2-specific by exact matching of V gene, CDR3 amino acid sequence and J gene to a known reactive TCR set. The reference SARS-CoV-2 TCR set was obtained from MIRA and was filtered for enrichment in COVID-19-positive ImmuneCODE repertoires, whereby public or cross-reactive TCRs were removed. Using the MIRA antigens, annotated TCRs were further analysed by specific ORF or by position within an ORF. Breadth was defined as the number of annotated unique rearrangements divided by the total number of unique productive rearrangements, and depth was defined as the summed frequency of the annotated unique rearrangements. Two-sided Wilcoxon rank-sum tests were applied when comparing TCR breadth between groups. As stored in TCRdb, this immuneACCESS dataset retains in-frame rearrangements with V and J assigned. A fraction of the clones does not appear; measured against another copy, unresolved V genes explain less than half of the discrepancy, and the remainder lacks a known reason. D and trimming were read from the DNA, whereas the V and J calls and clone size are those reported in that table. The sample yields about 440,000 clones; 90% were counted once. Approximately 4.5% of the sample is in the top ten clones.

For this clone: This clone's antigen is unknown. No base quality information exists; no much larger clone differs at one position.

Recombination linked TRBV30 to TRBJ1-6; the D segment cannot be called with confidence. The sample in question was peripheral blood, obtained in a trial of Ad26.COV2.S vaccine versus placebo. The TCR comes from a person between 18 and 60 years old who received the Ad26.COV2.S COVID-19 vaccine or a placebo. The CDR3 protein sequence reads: CAWSVVGQRNSPLHF. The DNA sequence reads TGTGCCTGGAGTGTAGTCGGGCAGCGGAATTCACCCCTCCACTTT.